This T cell receptor beta chain was sequenced for a study of blood T cell repertoires in COVID-19. The repertoire was sequenced with immunoSEQ multiplex PCR; TCRdb's copy has only in-frame clones and lacks some. The sample has 100,000 to 150,000 clones, approximately 79% seen once; the top ten hold 2% to 2.5%. V was cut by 0 bases and J by 6 bases, with 8 bases left in between. The length of the CDR3 is 13 residues. Germline V gives CDR1 SGHVS, CDR2 FQNEAQ. This clone was recorded a few times. The J gene is TRBJ1-2, the V gene TRBV7-8; maybe TRBD1 (6 bases). The specimen sequenced was PBMCs or T cells enriched from blood (not recorded which). This clonotype originated in a man aged 35 to 55 with acute COVID-19. The CDR3 DNA reads TGTGCCAGCAGCTTAGCGTCAGGGGATGGCTACACCTTC. Encoded protein: CASSLASGDGYTF.